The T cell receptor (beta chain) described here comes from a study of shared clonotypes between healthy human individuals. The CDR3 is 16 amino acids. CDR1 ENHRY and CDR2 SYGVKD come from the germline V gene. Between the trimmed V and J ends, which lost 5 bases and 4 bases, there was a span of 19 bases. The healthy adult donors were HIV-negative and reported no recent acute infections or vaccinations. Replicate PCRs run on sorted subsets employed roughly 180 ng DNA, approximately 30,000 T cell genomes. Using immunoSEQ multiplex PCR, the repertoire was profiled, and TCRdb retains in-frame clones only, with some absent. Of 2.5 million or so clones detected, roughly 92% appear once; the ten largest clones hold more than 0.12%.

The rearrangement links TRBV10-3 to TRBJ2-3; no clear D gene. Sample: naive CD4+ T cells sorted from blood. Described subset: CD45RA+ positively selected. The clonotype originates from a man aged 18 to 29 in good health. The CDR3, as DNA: TGTGCCATCAGTCCCGCGGTCCCGTCAGTCGCAGATACGCAGTATTTT. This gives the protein CAISPAVPSVADTQYF.